Reported below is one T cell receptor (beta chain). Per the original methods: Estimated nucleated cell counts came from reference gene primer amplification. TCRdb keeps only in-frame clones here, not all; method: immunoSEQ multiplex PCR. Clone size and the V and J calls come from that table; the DNA yielded D and trimming. The sample lists 35,000 to 50,000 clones; roughly 80% were seen once. The data belong to a study of blood T cell repertoires in COVID-19. Overall study context: Acute-phase and convalescent COVID-19 samples originated in the United States, Italy and Spain. Sample material is recorded as cDNA or gDNA derived from T cells, B-cell-depleted T cells, or PBMCs.

The CDR3 length is 14 residues. The germline V and J ends were trimmed by 4 bases and 6 bases, with 16 bases remaining between them. CDR1 SGHTS and CDR2 YDEGEE come from the germline V gene. This chain joins TRBV5-8 and TRBJ1-1; the D gene is possibly TRBD1 (6 bases). The source is a man aged 60-69 years in a cohort sampled during active COVID-19. The sequenced sample consisted of peripheral blood. DNA for the CDR3: TGTGCCAGCAGCCTCGCGGTGAACAGGGCTGAAGCTTTCTTT. Translating it yields CASSLAVNRAEAFF.